The sequence of this TCR beta chain was determined in a study of blood T cell repertoires in COVID-19. Study overall: Acute and convalescent COVID-19 samples came from the United States, Italy and Spain. PBMCs, B-cell-depleted T cells, or T cells provided the cDNA or gDNA that made up the material.

V lost 3 bases and J lost 1; bases outside the gene matches: 11. The CDR3 contains 18 residues. Germline V gives CDR1 MDHEN, CDR2 SYDVKM. In the study's own analysis: Amplifying reference gene primers gave estimates of nucleated cell counts. Using immunoSEQ multiplex PCR, the repertoire was profiled, and TCRdb retains in-frame clones only, with some absent. From that table come the V and J calls and clone size; the DNA was used to work out D and trimming. The sample holds under 20,000 clones, roughly 87% seen once. The gene calls are TRBV28 and TRBJ1-3; 8 nucleotides agree with TRBD1. The sample was peripheral blood. The TCR comes from a human donor in a cohort sampled during active COVID-19. The donor label of this sample is uncertain. CDR3 sequence: CASSFPGTGLGSGNTIYF. CDR3 nucleotides: TGTGCCAGCAGTTTCCCGGGGACAGGCCTAGGGTCTGGAAACACCATATATTTT.